The 21 T cell receptor beta chains presented below share a single source sample, sequenced in a study of T cells in Graves' hyperthyroidism and ophthalmopathy. Regions amplified from RNA transcripts were the TCR beta CDR3 regions. Carried out on the TCR CDR3, a first-round RT-PCR used the HTBI primer set. TCRdb called the multiplex PCR reads again in MiXCR, with one record for every CDR3 protein. The sample contains approximately 690,000 distinct CDR3 sequences, more than 12% of which appear only once. Sample: blood. These receptors came from a woman between 50 and 59 years old with Graves' ophthalmopathy.

At least ten counts were recorded for this clonotype. The chain links TRBV5-1 to TRBJ1-1; D is ambiguous. The germline V gene has CDR1 SGHRS and CDR2 YFSETQ. The CDR3 runs 14 residues. V lost 1 base, J lost 1 base, and 8 bases lay in between. In DNA form, the CDR3 reads TGCGCCAGCAGCTTGCGATCCCAGAACACTGAAGCTTTCTTT. It translates to CASSLRSQNTEAFF.

This chain joins TRBV28 and TRBJ2-2; 15 nucleotides align to TRBD2. V lost 3 bases, J lost 4 bases, and 6 bases stayed unmatched. CDR1 and CDR2 from the germline V gene are MDHEN and SYDVKM. The CDR3 length is 18 residues. The CDR3 loop reads CASSFRTSGRASTGELFF. CDR3 nucleotide sequence: TGTGCCAGCAGTTTTCGGACTAGCGGGAGGGCCTCCACCGGGGAGCTGTTTTTT.

J is TRBJ2-3 and V is TRBV5-8; 10 positions agree with TRBD2. The trim removed 7 bases at V and 4 bases at J, leaving 9 bases unmatched. The CDR3 has 15 residues. Germline lookup yields CDR1 SGHTS and CDR2 YDEGEE. The chain's CDR3 is CASSGSGRASDTQYF. CDR3 bases: TGTGCCAGCTCAGGCAGCGGGAGGGCCTCAGATACGCAGTATTTT.

Here the CDR3 reads CATSRIWGREETQYF. The CDR3 DNA reads as TGTGCCACCAGCAGGATTTGGGGACGCGAGGAGACCCAGTACTTC. This chain uses TRBV15 with TRBJ2-5; the D call may be TRBD1 or TRBD2 (5 bases each). With 3 bases removed from V and 5 bases from J, the gap between germline ends came to 16 bases. The CDR3 extends over 15 amino acids. CDR1 and CDR2 (germline): LNHNV, YYDKDF (reference sequence).

The chain combines TRBV7-3 with TRBJ2-3; 10 bases fit TRBD1. J lost 0 bases, V lost 4 bases, and 22 bases had no gene match. The CDR3 length is 22 residues. Per the germline V gene, CDR1 is SGHTA and CDR2 is FQGTGA. The CDR3 DNA reads TGTGCCAGCAGCTCCCAGACAGGGGGCAGGGAATCCGGCCGACCTAGCACAGATACGCAGTATTTT. This codes for CASSSQTGGRESGRPSTDTQYF.

A few counts support this clonotype. The V call is TRBV6-2 or TRBV6-3, the J call TRBJ2-2; 11 bases align to TRBD1. Per germline, CDR1 MNHEY and CDR2 SVGEGT. The CDR3 extends over 16 amino acids. The V and J ends lost 6 bases and 7 bases, in that order; junction bases with no gene match: 10. CDR3 in DNA: TGTGCCAGCAGCCAGACCGGGACAGGGGGTTTCGGGGAGCTGTTTTTT. It translates to CASSQTGTGGFGELFF.

This clonotype was observed at least ten times. This chain uses TRBV29-1 with TRBJ1-1; D is possibly TRBD1 (5 bases). CDR3 size: 13 residues. Looked up from germline, CDR1 is SQVTM and CDR2 is ANQGSEA. Trimming cost V 3 bases and J 2 bases, with 10 bases left between them. The DNA for the CDR3 is TGCAGCGTTGACTCGACAGTAAACACTGAAGCTTTCTTT. Translated, it gives CSVDSTVNTEAFF.

A few counts support this clonotype. The chain uses TRBV20-1 and TRBJ1-5, with a possible D match to TRBD1 (5 bases). The germline V gene encodes CDR1 DFQATT and CDR2 SNEGSKA (reference sequence). There are 13 residues in the CDR3. Trimming stripped 6 bases from V and 9 bases from J, with 18 bases between. DNA for the CDR3: TGCAGTGCCCTCATGCGTGGGGGAGGGCCCCAGCATTTT. Amino acid sequence: CSALMRGGGPQHF.

This clonotype was counted ten times or more. The CDR3: CSAQPGLAFSEQYF. The CDR3 nucleotides read TGCAGTGCCCAGCCGGGACTAGCGTTCAGCGAGCAGTACTTC. This sequence joins TRBV20-1 and TRBJ2-7; 10 positions agree with TRBD2. Germline values: CDR1 DFQATT, CDR2 SNEGSKA (reference sequence). This CDR3 has 14 residues. V lost 6 bases, J lost 6 bases, and 11 bases stayed unmatched.

This clonotype was seen at least ten times. The rearrangement links TRBV27 to TRBJ2-3; D call uncertain. The CDR3 extends over 16 amino acids. Germline-derived CDR1 and CDR2 are MNHEY and SMNVEV (reference sequence). Trimming shortened V by 3 bases and J by 2 bases, and 15 bases separated the two germline ends. The chain's CDR3 is CASSFNSVGFTDTQYF. CDR3 nucleotide sequence: TGTGCCAGCAGTTTTAATTCCGTGGGATTCACAGATACGCAGTATTTT.

This clonotype was seen only a few times. V usage is TRBV29-1 and J usage is TRBJ1-1; 10 bases map to TRBD1. Germline values: CDR1 SQVTM, CDR2 ANQGSEA. CDR3 length: 14 amino acids. Losses at the gene ends were 7 bases for V and 3 bases for J; bases not matched to a gene: 8. The DNA for the CDR3 is TGCAGCGCCCGGACAGGGGGGTCGGACACTGAAGCTTTCTTT. Residues: CSARTGGSDTEAFF.

This clonotype was seen more than once but under ten times. J is TRBJ1-4 and V is TRBV5-1, with D perhaps TRBD1 (5 bases). There are 15 residues in the CDR3. In germline, CDR1 is SGHRS, CDR2 YFSETQ. Trimming shortened V by 4 bases and J by 7 bases, and 17 bases separated the two germline ends. CDR3 in amino acids: CASSRTGEGSEKLFF. CDR3 DNA sequence: TGCGCCAGCAGCCGCACGGGGGAAGGGAGTGAAAAACTGTTTTTT.

This clonotype was counted a few times. The CDR3 protein is CASSYESRNYGYTF. CDR3 bases: TGTGCCAGCAGTTATGAGTCCAGAAACTATGGCTACACCTTC. J is TRBJ1-2 and V is TRBV6-2 or TRBV6-3, with D hard to call. In germline, CDR1 is MNHEY, CDR2 SVGEGT. V was pared by 3 bases and J by 2 bases, with 10 bases between. The CDR3 loop spans 14 amino acids.

The V call is TRBV5-1, the J call TRBJ1-6, with 10 positions matching TRBD1. The V gene's germline CDR1 is SGHRS and CDR2 YFSETQ. CDR3 length: 16 amino acids. V lost 4 bases and J lost 5; bases outside the gene matches: 6. The DNA for the CDR3 is TGCGCCAGCAGCCCGGGGGGACAGGGGAATAATTCACCCCTCCACTTT. It specifies CASSPGGQGNNSPLHF.

This clonotype was seen repeatedly, ten times or more. V and J are TRBV7-9 and TRBJ1-1; no reliable D call. This CDR3 contains 12 residues. Germline V CDR1 and CDR2: SEHNR, FQNEAQ (reference sequence). Deletions cut 1 base from V and 11 bases from J, with 11 bases between. CDR3 nucleotide sequence: TGTGCCAGCAGCTTAGGCCCCGTTATGGCTTTCTTT. Translated: CASSLGPVMAFF.

This clonotype was recorded at least ten times. The V and J genes are TRBV11-2 and TRBJ2-5, with 7 bases identical to TRBD1. Germline assignment: CDR1 SGHAT and CDR2 FQNNGV. Trimming cost V 5 bases and J 10 bases; bases outside gene matches: 19. CDR3 length equals 16 residues. The CDR3 is CASSAVSPSDRLNQYF. In DNA form, the CDR3 reads TGTGCCAGCAGCGCCGTTTCCCCCTCGGACAGGCTCAACCAGTACTTC.

The rearrangement links TRBV5-1 to TRBJ1-2; possible D gene TRBD1, 5 bases. Germline CDR1 and CDR2: SGHRS and YFSETQ. Trimming pared 4 bases from V and 4 bases from J, leaving 14 bases between. The CDR3 is 14 residues long. The CDR3 spells CASSTTGSRYGYTF. DNA for the CDR3: TGCGCCAGCAGCACCACAGGTTCCCGCTATGGCTACACCTTC.

This clonotype was observed many times. The CDR3 loop is CASSHGLGPYEQYF. DNA of the CDR3: TGTGCCAGCAGTCACGGACTGGGGCCCTACGAGCAGTACTTC. V gene TRBV27 combines with J gene TRBJ2-7; D assignment may be TRBD1 or TRBD2 (5 bases each). The CDR3 runs to 14 residues. Germline V CDR1 and CDR2: MNHEY, SMNVEV (reference sequence). V lost 5 bases and J 2 bases, leaving 13 bases between the germline ends.

This chain links TRBV4-1 with TRBJ2-5; 12 bases agree with TRBD1. Germline V gene data show CDR1 as MGHRA and CDR2 as YSYEKL. The trim removed 3 bases at V and 5 bases at J, leaving 4 bases unmatched. There are 15 residues in the CDR3. CDR3 region: CASSQGDRGLETQYF. In DNA, the CDR3 is TGCGCCAGCAGCCAGGGGGACAGGGGGCTCGAGACCCAGTACTTC.

The rearrangement links TRBV6-1 to TRBJ2-3, with 14 bases matching TRBD2. Germline V gene sequence: CDR1 MNHNS, CDR2 SASEGT. CDR3 length: 17 residues. The J segment lost 5 bases and the V segment lost 10 bases, leaving 14 bases of the junction unmatched. CDR3 residues: CATTHRLAGGPEDTQYF. The CDR3 bases are TGTGCCACCACCCATAGACTAGCGGGAGGGCCCGAAGATACGCAGTATTTT.

This clonotype was seen more than once but under ten times. The chain is built from TRBV30 and TRBJ1-5; the D gene is possibly TRBD1 (6 bases). CDR3 length equals 16 residues. Germline V gene lookup returns CDR1 GTSNPN and CDR2 SVGIG (reference sequence). Trimming removed 2 bases at V and 0 bases at J, with 14 bases between. CDR3 region: CAWSNRDTLSNQPQHF. In nucleotides, the CDR3 is TGTGCCTGGAGTAACCGGGACACCCTTAGCAATCAGCCCCAGCATTTT. Together with reference TRBV30 and TRBJ1-5, the CDR3 gives the full variable domain: SQTIHQWPATLVQPVGSPLSLECTVEGTSNPNLYWYRQAAGRGLQLLFYSVGIGQISSEVPQNLSASRPQDRQFILSSKKLLLSDSGFYLCAWSNRDTLSNQPQHFGDGTRLSIL.